Listed here are 20 T cell receptor beta chains from one sample, sequenced in a study of post-analysis software for immune sequencing data. Findings of the study overall: About five TRBV segments, including TRBV5-6, TRBV5-1 and TRBV20-1, were more frequent in patients than controls.

Which antigens these TCRs recognize remains unknown. Prepared TCR beta cDNA libraries contained unique molecular identifiers. TCRdb fed the PCR reads into MiXCR, producing one record per CDR3 protein. The sample lists about 820,000 distinct CDR3 sequences, approximately 53% seen once, with 4.6% in the top ten. Source material: blood. Receptors originate from a girl aged 5 to 17 with multiple sclerosis.

The genes are TRBV5-1 and TRBJ2-1, with TRBD1 identical over 7 bases. The V gene's germline CDR1 is SGHRS and CDR2 YFSETQ. CDR3 length equals 15 residues. Trimming at V came to 3 bases and at J to 3 bases, leaving 6 bases not matched to a gene. The CDR3 region is CASSSSGQIYNEQFF. The CDR3 region has the DNA TGCGCCAGCAGCTCTTCGGGACAGATCTACAATGAGCAGTTCTTC.

Here the CDR3 reads CASSHRPGTSGILTGELFF. CDR3 bases: TGTGCCAGCAGCCACCGCCCGGGGACTAGCGGGATACTAACCGGGGAGCTGTTTTTT. The chain carries TRBV6-2 or TRBV6-3 and TRBJ2-2; 13 nucleotides align to TRBD2. The CDR3 extends over 19 amino acids. Germline values: CDR1 MNHEY, CDR2 SVGEGT. The J segment lost 5 bases and the V segment lost 6 bases, leaving 15 bases of the junction unmatched.

V usage is TRBV6-5 and J usage is TRBJ2-1; TRBD2 aligns across 12 bases. The CDR3 totals 20 residues. Germline-derived CDR1 and CDR2 are MNHEY and SVGAGI. V trimming: 0 bases; J trimming: 3 bases; junction bases outside the gene matches: 12. CDR3 coding DNA: TGTGCCAGCAGTTACTCGAGACTAGCGGGAGCCAACAAAGACTACAATGAGCAGTTCTTC. Translation: CASSYSRLAGANKDYNEQFF.

The genes are TRBV20-1 and TRBJ1-4; D uncertain. Germline CDR1 and CDR2: DFQATT and SNEGSKA (reference sequence). The CDR3 runs to 14 residues. The V end lost 3 bases, the J end lost 4 bases, and 12 bases lay between the germline ends. The CDR3 DNA is TGCAGTGCTAGCAGGCGGCGGTTTAATGAAAAACTGTTTTTT. This sequence encodes CSASRRRFNEKLFF.

This chain connects TRBV12-3 or TRBV12-4 to TRBJ2-1, with 11 bases aligning to TRBD2. The CDR3 loop spans 14 amino acids. J was trimmed by 4 bases and V by 8 bases; bases with no gene match: 4. The chain's CDR3 is CASGTSGGYNEQFF. The CDR3 DNA follows: TGTGCCAGCGGAACTAGCGGGGGTTACAATGAGCAGTTCTTC.

This sequence joins TRBV20-1 and TRBJ2-7, with TRBD1 as a possible D gene (9 bases). CDR1 is DFQATT and CDR2 is SNEGSKA in the germline V gene (reference sequence). V lost 2 bases and J lost 1, with 15 bases in between. The CDR3 sequence is 15 residues long. In DNA, the CDR3 is TGCAGTGCTAGAAGCGGGGGACAGGGATCCTACGAGCAGTACTTC. Translating it yields CSARSGGQGSYEQYF.

This clonotype was seen only a few times. The V call is TRBV7-2, the J call TRBJ2-7; 8 nucleotides agree with TRBD2. The assigned J gene may be wrong: the sequence end matches TRBJ2-5 better. Per the germline V gene, CDR1 is SGHTA and CDR2 is FQGNSA. CDR3 size: 14 residues. The CDR3 sequence is CASSAGLGTETQYF. The CDR3 DNA reads TGTGCCAGCAGCGCGGGACTAGGGACAGAGACCCAGTACTTC.

This clonotype was seen just once. V gene TRBV7-9 combines with J gene TRBJ2-1; D might be TRBD2 (6 bases). Trimming took 3 bases from V and 2 from J, leaving 14 bases between them. Germline V lookup: CDR1 SEHNR, CDR2 FQNEAQ (reference sequence). The CDR3 length is 16 residues. CDR3 sequence: CASSFLWRATYNEQFF. CDR3 nucleotides: TGTGCCAGCAGCTTTTTGTGGAGGGCAACCTACAATGAGCAGTTCTTC.

The chain carries TRBV5-1 and TRBJ2-1; a possible D gene is TRBD2 (6 bases). Germline V gene lookup returns CDR1 SGHRS and CDR2 YFSETQ. The CDR3 length is 14 residues. The V and J ends lost 2 bases and 6 bases respectively, with 12 bases between them. CDR3 in amino acids: CASSFAGAGNEQFF. The CDR3 nucleotides are TGCGCCAGCAGCTTCGCAGGAGCGGGCAATGAGCAGTTCTTC. The whole variable domain, remainder taken from reference TRBV5-1 and TRBJ2-1, is KAGVTQTPRYLIKTRGQQVTLSCSPISGHRSVSWYQQTPGQGLQFLFEYFSETQRNKGNFPGRFSGRQFSNSRSEMNVSTLELGDSALYLCASSFAGAGNEQFFGPGTRLTVL.

The V gene is TRBV28, the J gene TRBJ2-5; 10 bases line up with TRBD1. V gave up 5 bases and J gave up 4 bases; unmatched junction bases: 13. This CDR3 has 17 residues. The germline V gene encodes CDR1 MDHEN and CDR2 SYDVKM. CDR3 sequence: CASSPLYRQGARETQYF. The CDR3 DNA is TGTGCCAGCAGTCCACTCTATAGACAGGGGGCGCGAGAGACCCAGTACTTC.

This clonotype appeared a few times. This rearrangement joins TRBV7-8 to TRBJ2-3; 7 positions match TRBD2. Germline values: CDR1 SGHVS, CDR2 FQNEAQ. J was trimmed by 3 bases and V by 5 bases; bases with no gene match: 23. This CDR3 comprises 20 residues. CDR3 sequence reads: CASSPNLMRLATDSTDTQYF. As DNA, the CDR3 is TGTGCCAGCAGCCCTAACCTTATGAGACTAGCCACTGATTCGACAGATACGCAGTATTTT.

The J gene is TRBJ2-1, the V gene TRBV5-1; D is perhaps TRBD2 (8 bases). Germline CDR1 SGHRS, CDR2 YFSETQ. The CDR3 length is 16 residues. V was trimmed by 0 bases and J by 6 bases, leaving 16 bases between them. CDR3 protein: CASSLAGGLGGNEQFF. In nucleotides, the CDR3 is TGCGCCAGCAGCTTGGCAGGGGGACTAGGTGGCAATGAGCAGTTCTTC.

This chain joins TRBV5-5 and TRBJ1-1; D is unresolved. Trimming cost V 4 bases and J 1 base, with 8 bases left between them. Per germline, CDR1 SGHKS and CDR2 YYEKEE (reference sequence). This CDR3 spans 13 amino acids. The CDR3 here is CASSQDKNTEAFF. CDR3 bases: TGTGCCAGCAGCCAAGACAAGAACACTGAAGCTTTCTTT.

This clonotype was recorded a few times. This may come from a read error, since a much larger clone is one base off. The chain carries TRBV7-3 and TRBJ2-7; 8 nucleotides agree with TRBD2. Germline CDR1 SGHTA, CDR2 FQGTGA. The CDR3 is 15 residues long. CDR3 sequence reads: CASNLIGGEAYEQYF. The CDR3 nucleotides are TGTGCCAGCAACTTAATCGGGGGGGAGGCCTACGAGCAGTACTTC. The complete variable domain, with remaining parts taken from reference TRBV7-3 and TRBJ2-7, reads GAGVSQTPSNKVTEKGKYVELRCDPISGHTALYWYRQSLGQGPEFLIYFQGTGAADDSGLPNDRFFAVRPEGSVSTLKIQRTERGDSAVYLCASNLIGGEAYEQYFGPGTRLTVT.

This clonotype came up a few times. This chain joins TRBV12-3 or TRBV12-4 and TRBJ2-3; the match to TRBD2 covers 12 bases. The CDR3 contains 16 residues. The ends lost 5 bases at V and 0 bases at J; junction bases unmatched: 3. The CDR3 sequence is CASSPTSGRSTDTQYF. The CDR3, as DNA: TGTGCCAGCAGTCCGACTAGCGGGAGAAGCACAGATACGCAGTATTTT.

This clonotype was seen a handful of times. The rearrangement joins TRBV20-1 to TRBJ1-2; D ambiguous. The V and J ends lost 4 bases and 2 bases respectively, with 5 bases between them. Germline CDR1 is DFQATT and CDR2 is SNEGSKA (reference sequence). This CDR3 has 11 residues. The CDR3 nucleotides are TGCAGTGCTACTGAGAACTATGGCTACACCTTC. It encodes CSATENYGYTF.

The gene calls are TRBV3-1 and TRBJ2-3, with TRBD1 matching over 7 bases. Germline V gene lookup returns CDR1 LGHDT and CDR2 YNNKEL (reference sequence). CDR3 length equals 16 residues. V lost 0 bases, J lost 5 bases, and 8 bases stayed unmatched. CDR3 protein: CASSQEGQIKIDTQYF. The CDR3 DNA reads as TGTGCCAGCAGCCAAGAGGGACAGATTAAGATAGATACGCAGTATTTT.

In this sample, this clonotype turned up once. The CDR3 sequence: CASSDNRADYTF. The DNA of the CDR3 is TGTGCCAGCAGCGACAACAGGGCTGACTACACCTTC. The gene calls are TRBV7-9 and TRBJ1-2, with D tentatively TRBD1 (6 bases). CDR1 and CDR2 (germline): SEHNR, FQNEAQ (reference sequence). V lost 5 bases and J 10 bases, leaving 14 bases between the germline ends. CDR3 length: 12 residues.

V is TRBV15 and J is TRBJ1-2; 7 nucleotides line up with TRBD1. Losses at the gene ends were 6 bases for V and 7 bases for J; bases not matched to a gene: 8. This CDR3 comprises 13 residues. Germline loops: CDR1 LNHNV, CDR2 YYDKDF (reference sequence). The CDR3 nucleotides are TGTGCCACCAGTCCGGACAGGATGGGTGGCTACACCTTC. Protein sequence: CATSPDRMGGYTF.

A few counts support this clonotype. The gene calls are TRBV20-1 and TRBJ1-2; 10 nucleotides match TRBD1. The CDR3 covers 15 residues. From germline, CDR1 is DFQATT and CDR2 SNEGSKA (reference sequence). Trimming removed 4 bases from V and 2 bases from J; junction bases left unmatched: 7. The CDR3 DNA reads TGCAGTGCTAACCACCCGACAGGGGGCAACTATGGCTACACCTTC. This gives the protein CSANHPTGGNYGYTF.